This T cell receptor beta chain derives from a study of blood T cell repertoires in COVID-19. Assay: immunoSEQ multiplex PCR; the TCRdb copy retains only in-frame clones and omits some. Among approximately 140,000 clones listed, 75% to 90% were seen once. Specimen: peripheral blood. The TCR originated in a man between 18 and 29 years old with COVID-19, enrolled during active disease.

CDR3 bases: TGCGCCAGCAGCCAAGCAACGGGAGAGTGGTACGAGCAGTACTTC. It is translated as CASSQATGEWYEQYF. The chain is built from TRBV4-3 and TRBJ2-7; D perhaps matches TRBD2 (6 bases). In germline, CDR1 is LGHNA, CDR2 YSLEER. V was shortened by 1 base and J by 4 bases, with 14 bases between the two germline ends. The CDR3 runs to 15 residues.